This entry features one TCR beta chain sequence. The data derive from a study of blood T cell repertoires in COVID-19. Study as a whole: Acute and convalescent COVID-19 samples came from the United States, Italy and Spain. PBMCs, B-cell-depleted T cells, or T cells were the source of the cDNA or gDNA that made up the material.

Original processing notes: Reference gene primer amplification gave estimated nucleated cell counts. TCRdb's copy holds only in-frame clones and misses some; the assay was immunoSEQ multiplex PCR. Clone size and the V and J calls come from that table; the DNA yielded D and trimming. The sample holds over 150,000 clones; around 80% are singletons and the top ten take roughly 8.3%. CDR3 length: 14 residues. V was cut by 0 bases and J by 0 bases, with 6 bases left in between. The germline V gene encodes CDR1 SGDLS and CDR2 YYNGEE. The sequenced sample was peripheral blood. This TCR was recovered from a man aged 55 to 70 with acute or convalescent COVID-19. This sequence joins TRBV9 and TRBJ1-1; D call uncertain. CDR3 sequence (DNA): TGTGCCAGCAGCGTAGACGGGATGAACACTGAAGCTTTCTTT. It encodes CASSVDGMNTEAFF.